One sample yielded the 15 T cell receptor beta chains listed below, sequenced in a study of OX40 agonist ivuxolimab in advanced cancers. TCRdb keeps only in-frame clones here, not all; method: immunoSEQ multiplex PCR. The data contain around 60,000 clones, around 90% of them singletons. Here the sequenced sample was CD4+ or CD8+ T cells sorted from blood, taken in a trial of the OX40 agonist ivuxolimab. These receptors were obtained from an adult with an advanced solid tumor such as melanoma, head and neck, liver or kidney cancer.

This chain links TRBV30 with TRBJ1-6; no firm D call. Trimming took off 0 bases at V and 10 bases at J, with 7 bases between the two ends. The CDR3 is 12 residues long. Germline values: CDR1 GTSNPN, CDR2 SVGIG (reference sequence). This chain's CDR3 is CAWSVTGSPLHF. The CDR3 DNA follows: TGTGCCTGGAGTGTTACGGGGTCACCCCTCCACTTT.

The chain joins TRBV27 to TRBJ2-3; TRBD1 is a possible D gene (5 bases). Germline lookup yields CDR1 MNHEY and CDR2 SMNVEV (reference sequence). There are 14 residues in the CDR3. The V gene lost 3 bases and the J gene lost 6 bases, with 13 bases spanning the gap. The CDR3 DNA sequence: TGTGCCAGCAGTTTCGGCTATGACAGTGATACGCAGTATTTT. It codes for CASSFGYDSDTQYF.

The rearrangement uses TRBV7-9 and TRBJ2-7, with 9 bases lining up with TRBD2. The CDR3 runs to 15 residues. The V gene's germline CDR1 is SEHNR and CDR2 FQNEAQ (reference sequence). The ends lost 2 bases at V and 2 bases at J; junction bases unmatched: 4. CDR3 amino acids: CASSLSSGRPYEQYF. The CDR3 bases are TGTGCCAGCAGCTTATCGAGCGGGAGGCCCTACGAGCAGTACTTC.

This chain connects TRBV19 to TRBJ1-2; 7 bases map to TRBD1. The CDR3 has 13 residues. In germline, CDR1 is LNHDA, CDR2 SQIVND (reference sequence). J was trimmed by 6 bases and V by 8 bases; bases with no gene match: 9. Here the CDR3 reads CASLNRGKDGYTF. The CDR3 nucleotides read TGTGCCAGTCTGAACAGGGGAAAGGATGGCTACACCTTC.

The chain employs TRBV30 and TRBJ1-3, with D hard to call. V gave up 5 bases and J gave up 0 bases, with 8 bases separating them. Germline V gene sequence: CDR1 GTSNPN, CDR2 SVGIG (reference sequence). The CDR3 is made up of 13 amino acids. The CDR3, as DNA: TGTGCCTGGGGGCACAGCTCTGGAAACACCATATATTTT. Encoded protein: CAWGHSSGNTIYF.

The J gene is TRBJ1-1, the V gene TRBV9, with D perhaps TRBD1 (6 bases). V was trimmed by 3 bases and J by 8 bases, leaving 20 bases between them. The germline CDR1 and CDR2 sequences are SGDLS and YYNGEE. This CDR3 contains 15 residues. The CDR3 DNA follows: TGTGCCAGCAGCGCCTCGAGGGGGGTAGGGCGGGAAGCTTTCTTT. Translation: CASSASRGVGREAFF.

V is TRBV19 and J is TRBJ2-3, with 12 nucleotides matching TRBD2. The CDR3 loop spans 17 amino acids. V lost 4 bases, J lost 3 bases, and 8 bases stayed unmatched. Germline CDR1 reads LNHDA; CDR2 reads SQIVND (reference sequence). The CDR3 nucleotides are TGTGCCAGTAGTAATCCGACTAGCGGGGGAAGTACAGATACGCAGTATTTT. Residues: CASSNPTSGGSTDTQYF. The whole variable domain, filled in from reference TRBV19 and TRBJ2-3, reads DGGITQSPKYLFRKEGQNVTLSCEQNLNHDAMYWYRQDPGQGLRLIYYSQIVNDFQKGDIAEGYSVSREKKESFPLTVTSAQKNPTAFYLCASSNPTSGGSTDTQYFGPGTRLTVL.

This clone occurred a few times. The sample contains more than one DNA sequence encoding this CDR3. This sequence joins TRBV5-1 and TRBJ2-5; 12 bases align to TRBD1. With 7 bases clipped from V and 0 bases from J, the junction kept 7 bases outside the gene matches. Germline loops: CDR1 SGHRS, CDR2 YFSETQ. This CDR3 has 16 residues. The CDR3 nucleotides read TGCGCCAGCTCCTCGGGGACAGGGGGCTACCAAGAGACCCAGTACTTC. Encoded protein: CASSSGTGGYQETQYF.

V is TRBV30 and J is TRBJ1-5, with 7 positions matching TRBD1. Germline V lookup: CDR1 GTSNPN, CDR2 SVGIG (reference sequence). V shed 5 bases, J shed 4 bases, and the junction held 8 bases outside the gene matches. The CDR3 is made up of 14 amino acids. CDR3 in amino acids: CAWSEGAGNQPQHF. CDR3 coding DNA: TGTGCCTGGTCGGAGGGGGCTGGGAATCAGCCCCAGCATTTT.

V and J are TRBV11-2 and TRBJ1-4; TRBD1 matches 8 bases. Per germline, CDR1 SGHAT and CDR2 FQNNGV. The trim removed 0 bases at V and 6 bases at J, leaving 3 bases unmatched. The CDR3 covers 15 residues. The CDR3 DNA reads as TGTGCCAGCAGCTTAGAAGCAGGGGGCGATGAAAAACTGTTTTTT. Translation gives CASSLEAGGDEKLFF.

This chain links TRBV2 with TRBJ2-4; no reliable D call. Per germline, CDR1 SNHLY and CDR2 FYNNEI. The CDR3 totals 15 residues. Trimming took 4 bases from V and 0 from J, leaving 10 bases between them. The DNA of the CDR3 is TGTGCCAGCAGTGGGTTAGCTGGAGCCAAAAACATTCAGTACTTC. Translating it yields CASSGLAGAKNIQYF. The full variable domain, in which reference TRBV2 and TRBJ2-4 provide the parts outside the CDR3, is EPEVTQTPSHQVTQMGQEVILRCVPISNHLYFYWYRQILGQKVEFLVSFYNNEISEKSEIFDDQFSVERPDGSNFTLKIRSTKLEDSAMYFCASSGLAGAKNIQYFGAGTRLSVL.

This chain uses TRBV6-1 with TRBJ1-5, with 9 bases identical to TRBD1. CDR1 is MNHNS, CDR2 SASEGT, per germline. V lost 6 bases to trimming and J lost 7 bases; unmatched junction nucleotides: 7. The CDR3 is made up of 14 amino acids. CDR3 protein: CASRNEQGAQPQHF. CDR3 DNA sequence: TGTGCCAGCAGGAATGAACAGGGGGCGCAGCCCCAGCATTTT.

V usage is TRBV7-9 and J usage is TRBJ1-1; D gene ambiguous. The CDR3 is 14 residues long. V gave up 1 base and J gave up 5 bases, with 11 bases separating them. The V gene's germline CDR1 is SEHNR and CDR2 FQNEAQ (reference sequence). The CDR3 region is CASSLGAAGTEAFF. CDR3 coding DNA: TGTGCCAGCAGCTTAGGTGCGGCGGGGACTGAAGCTTTCTTT.

DNA for the CDR3: TGTGCCTGGGATAGAGCGGCAGATACGCAGTATTTT. As protein: CAWDRAADTQYF. This chain uses TRBV30 with TRBJ2-3, with D possibly matching TRBD2 (5 bases). From germline, CDR1 is GTSNPN and CDR2 SVGIG (reference sequence). With 5 bases removed from V and 4 bases from J, the gap between germline ends came to 10 bases. This CDR3 comprises 12 residues.

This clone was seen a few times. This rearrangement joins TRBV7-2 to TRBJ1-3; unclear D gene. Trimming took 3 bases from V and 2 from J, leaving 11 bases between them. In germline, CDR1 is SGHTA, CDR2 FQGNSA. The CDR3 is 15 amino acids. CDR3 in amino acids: CASSFSSQTGNTIYF. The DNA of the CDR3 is TGTGCCAGCAGCTTTAGCTCTCAGACTGGAAACACCATATATTTT.